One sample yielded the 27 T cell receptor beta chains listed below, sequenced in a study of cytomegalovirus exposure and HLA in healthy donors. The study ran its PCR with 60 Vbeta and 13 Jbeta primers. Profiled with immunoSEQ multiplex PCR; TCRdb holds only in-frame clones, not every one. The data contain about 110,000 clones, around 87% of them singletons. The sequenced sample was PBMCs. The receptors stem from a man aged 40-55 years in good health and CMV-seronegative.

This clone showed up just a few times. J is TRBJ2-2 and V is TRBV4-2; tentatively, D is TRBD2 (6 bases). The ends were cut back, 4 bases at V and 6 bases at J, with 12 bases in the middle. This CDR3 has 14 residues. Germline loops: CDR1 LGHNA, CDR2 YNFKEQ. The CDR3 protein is CASSLGWEAGELFF. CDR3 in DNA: TGTGCCAGCAGCCTAGGATGGGAGGCCGGGGAGCTGTTTTTT.

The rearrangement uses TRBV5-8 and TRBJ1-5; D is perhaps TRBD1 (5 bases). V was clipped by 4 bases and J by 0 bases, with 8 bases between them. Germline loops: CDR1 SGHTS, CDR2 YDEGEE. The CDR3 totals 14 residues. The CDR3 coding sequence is TGTGCCAGCAGCCCCGGGGGTAGCAATCAGCCCCAGCATTTT. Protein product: CASSPGGSNQPQHF.

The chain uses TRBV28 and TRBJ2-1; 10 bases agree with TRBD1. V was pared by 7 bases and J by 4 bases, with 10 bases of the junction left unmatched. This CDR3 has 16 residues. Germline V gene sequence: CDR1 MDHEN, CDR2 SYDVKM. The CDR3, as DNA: TGTGCCAGCATCCAAGGGGGGGACAGGGGATACAATGAGCAGTTCTTC. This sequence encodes CASIQGGDRGYNEQFF.

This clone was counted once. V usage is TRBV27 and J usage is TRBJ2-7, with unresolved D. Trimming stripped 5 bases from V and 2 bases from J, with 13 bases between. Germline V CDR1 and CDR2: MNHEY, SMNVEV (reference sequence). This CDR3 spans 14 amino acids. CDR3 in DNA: TGTGCCAGCAGTGGTCCAGCACTACCCTACGAGCAGTACTTC. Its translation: CASSGPALPYEQYF.

The CDR3 region is CASSPAALNYPNSPLHF. The CDR3 DNA reads TGTGCCAGCAGCCCGGCGGCCCTAAATTACCCGAATTCACCCCTCCACTTT. This chain uses TRBV14 with TRBJ1-6; D not resolved. V was pared by 4 bases and J by 7 bases, with 20 bases between. The CDR3 is 17 amino acids. The germline V gene has CDR1 SGHDN and CDR2 FVKESK.

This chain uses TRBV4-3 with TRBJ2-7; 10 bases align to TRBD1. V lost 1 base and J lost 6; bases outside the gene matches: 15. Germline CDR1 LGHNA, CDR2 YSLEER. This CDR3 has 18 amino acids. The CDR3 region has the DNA TGCGCCAGCAGCCAAGTGTCCCCCGGGCGGACAGGGGGGGGCGAGCAGTACTTC. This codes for CASSQVSPGRTGGGEQYF.

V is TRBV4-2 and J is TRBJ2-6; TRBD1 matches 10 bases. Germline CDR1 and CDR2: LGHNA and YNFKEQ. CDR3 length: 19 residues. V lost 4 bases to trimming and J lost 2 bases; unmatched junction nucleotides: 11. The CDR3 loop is CASSRVQGTGVPGANVLTF. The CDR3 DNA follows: TGTGCCAGCAGCCGGGTTCAAGGGACAGGGGTTCCTGGGGCCAACGTCCTGACTTTC.

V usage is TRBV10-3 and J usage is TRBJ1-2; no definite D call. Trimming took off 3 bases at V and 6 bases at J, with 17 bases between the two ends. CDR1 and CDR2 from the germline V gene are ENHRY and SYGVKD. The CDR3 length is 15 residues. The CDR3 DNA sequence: TGTGCCATCAGTGAACAAGTGAGAGGCATCGATGGCTACACCTTC. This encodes CAISEQVRGIDGYTF.

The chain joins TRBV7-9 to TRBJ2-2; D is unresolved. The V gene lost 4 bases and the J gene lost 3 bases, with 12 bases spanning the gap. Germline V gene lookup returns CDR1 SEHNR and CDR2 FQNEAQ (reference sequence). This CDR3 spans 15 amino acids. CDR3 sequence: CASSWARPDTGELFF. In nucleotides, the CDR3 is TGTGCCAGCAGCTGGGCCAGGCCCGACACCGGGGAGCTGTTTTTT.

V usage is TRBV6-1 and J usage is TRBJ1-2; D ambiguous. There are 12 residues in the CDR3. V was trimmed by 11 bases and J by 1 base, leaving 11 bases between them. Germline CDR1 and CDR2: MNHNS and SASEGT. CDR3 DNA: TGTGCCCGTCGGAGGCTTAACTATGGCTACACCTTC. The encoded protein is CARRRLNYGYTF.

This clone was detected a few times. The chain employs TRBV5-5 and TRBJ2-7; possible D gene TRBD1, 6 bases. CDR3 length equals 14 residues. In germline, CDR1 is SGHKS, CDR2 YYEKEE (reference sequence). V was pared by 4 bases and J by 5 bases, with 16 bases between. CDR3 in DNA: TGTGCCAGCAGCCCGACAGGTCTCCGGGACGAGCAGTACTTC. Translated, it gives CASSPTGLRDEQYF.

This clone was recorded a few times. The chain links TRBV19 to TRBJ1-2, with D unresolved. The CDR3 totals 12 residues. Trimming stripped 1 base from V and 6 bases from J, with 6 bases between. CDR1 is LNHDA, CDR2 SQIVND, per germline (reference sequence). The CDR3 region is CASSIGTDGYTF. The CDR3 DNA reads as TGTGCCAGTAGTATAGGTACGGATGGCTACACCTTC.

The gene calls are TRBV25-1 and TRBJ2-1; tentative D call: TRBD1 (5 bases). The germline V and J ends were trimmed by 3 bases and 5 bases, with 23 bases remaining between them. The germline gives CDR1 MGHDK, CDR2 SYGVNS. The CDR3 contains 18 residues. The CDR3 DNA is TGTGCCAGCAGTGACGTTTATAGGCAGGGTCTAGGACACAATGAGCAGTTCTTC. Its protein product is CASSDVYRQGLGHNEQFF.

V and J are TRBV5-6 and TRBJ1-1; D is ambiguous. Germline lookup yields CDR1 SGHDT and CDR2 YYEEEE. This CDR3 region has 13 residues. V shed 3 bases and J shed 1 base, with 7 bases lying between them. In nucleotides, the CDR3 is TGTGCCAGCAGCTCAACAGCGAACACTGAAGCTTTCTTT. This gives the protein CASSSTANTEAFF.

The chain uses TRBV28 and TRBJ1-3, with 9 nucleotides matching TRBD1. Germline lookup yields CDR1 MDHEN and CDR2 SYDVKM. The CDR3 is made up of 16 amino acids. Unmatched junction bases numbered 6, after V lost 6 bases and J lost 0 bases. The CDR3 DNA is TGTGCCAGCAGGGGGACAGGGTTAGGCTCTGGAAACACCATATATTTT. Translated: CASRGTGLGSGNTIYF.

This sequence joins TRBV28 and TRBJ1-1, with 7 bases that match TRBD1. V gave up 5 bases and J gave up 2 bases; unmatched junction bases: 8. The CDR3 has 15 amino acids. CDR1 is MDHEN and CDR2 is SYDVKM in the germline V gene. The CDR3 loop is CASSPLGQDNTEAFF. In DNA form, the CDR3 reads TGTGCCAGCAGTCCCCTCGGACAGGATAACACTGAAGCTTTCTTT.

The CDR3 nucleotides read TGTGCCAGCAGCCCCCCTTTTAACTCAAATGAAAAACTGTTTTTT. Its translation is CASSPPFNSNEKLFF. The chain employs TRBV9 and TRBJ1-4; D not certain. Trimming stripped 4 bases from V and 5 bases from J, with 15 bases between. This CDR3 spans 15 amino acids. Germline CDR1 reads SGDLS; CDR2 reads YYNGEE.

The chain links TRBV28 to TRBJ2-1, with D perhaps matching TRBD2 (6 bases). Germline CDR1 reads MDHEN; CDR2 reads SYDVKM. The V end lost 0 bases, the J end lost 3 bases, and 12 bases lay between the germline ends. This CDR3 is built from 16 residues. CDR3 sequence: CASSLWSGGFYNEQFF. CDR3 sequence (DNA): TGTGCCAGCAGTTTATGGTCCGGGGGATTCTACAATGAGCAGTTCTTC.

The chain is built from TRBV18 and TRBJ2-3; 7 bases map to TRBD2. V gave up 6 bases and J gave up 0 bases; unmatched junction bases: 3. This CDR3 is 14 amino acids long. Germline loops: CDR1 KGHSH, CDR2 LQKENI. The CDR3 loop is CASSGGSSTDTQYF. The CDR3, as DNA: TGTGCCAGCTCGGGGGGGTCTAGCACAGATACGCAGTATTTT. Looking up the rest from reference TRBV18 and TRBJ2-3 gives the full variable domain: NAGVMQNPRHLVRRRGQEARLRCSPMKGHSHVYWYRQLPEEGLKFMVYLQKENIIDESGMPKERFSAEFPKEGPSILRIQQVVRGDSAAYFCASSGGSSTDTQYFGPGTRLTVL.

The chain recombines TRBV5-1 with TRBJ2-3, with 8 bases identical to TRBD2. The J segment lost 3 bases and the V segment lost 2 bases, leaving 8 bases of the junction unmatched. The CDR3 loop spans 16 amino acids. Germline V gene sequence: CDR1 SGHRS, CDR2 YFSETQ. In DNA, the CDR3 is TGCGCCAGCAGCTTCCTCGGGGGGGACGGAACAGATACGCAGTATTTT. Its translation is CASSFLGGDGTDTQYF. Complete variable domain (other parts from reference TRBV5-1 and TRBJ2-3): KAGVTQTPRYLIKTRGQQVTLSCSPISGHRSVSWYQQTPGQGLQFLFEYFSETQRNKGNFPGRFSGRQFSNSRSEMNVSTLELGDSALYLCASSFLGGDGTDTQYFGPGTRLTVL.

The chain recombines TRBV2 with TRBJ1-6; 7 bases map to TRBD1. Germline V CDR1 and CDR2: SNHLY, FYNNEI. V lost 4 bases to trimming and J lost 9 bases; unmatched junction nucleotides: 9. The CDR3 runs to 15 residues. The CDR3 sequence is CASSVRTGESSPLHF. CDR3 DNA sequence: TGTGCCAGCAGTGTTAGAACAGGGGAAAGTTCACCCCTCCACTTT.

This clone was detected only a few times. The CDR3 region is CASSVEGLRGEQYF. The CDR3 coding sequence is TGTGCCAGCAGCGTAGAGGGCCTTAGGGGCGAGCAGTACTTC. V is TRBV9 and J is TRBJ2-7, with D perhaps matching TRBD1 (5 bases). This CDR3 has 14 amino acids. CDR1 is SGDLS, CDR2 YYNGEE, per germline. V was cut by 0 bases and J by 6 bases, with 13 bases left in between.

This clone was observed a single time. CDR3 nucleotides: TGTGCCAGCACCACAGGTGGGGGCCGGGACGAGCAGTACTTC. Translated, it gives CASTTGGGRDEQYF. The gene calls are TRBV5-4 and TRBJ2-7; tentatively, D is TRBD1 (6 bases). The CDR3 runs 14 residues. Per germline, CDR1 SGHNT and CDR2 YYREEE (reference sequence). V gave up 6 bases and J gave up 5 bases, with 18 bases separating them. The whole variable domain, filled in from reference TRBV5-4 and TRBJ2-7, reads ETGVTQSPTHLIKTRGQQVTLRCSSQSGHNTVSWYQQALGQGPQFIFQYYREEENGRGNFPPRFSGLQFPNYSSELNVNALELDDSALYLCASTTGGGRDEQYFGPGTRLTVT.

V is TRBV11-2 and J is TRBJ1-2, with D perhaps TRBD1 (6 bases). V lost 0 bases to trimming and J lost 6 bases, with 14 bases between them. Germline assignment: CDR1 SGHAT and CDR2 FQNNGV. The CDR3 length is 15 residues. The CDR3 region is CASSLDGGRQDGYTF. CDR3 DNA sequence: TGTGCCAGCAGCTTAGACGGGGGGCGCCAGGATGGCTACACCTTC. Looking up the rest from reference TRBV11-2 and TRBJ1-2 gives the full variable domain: EAGVAQSPRYKIIEKRQSVAFWCNPISGHATLYWYQQILGQGPKLLIQFQNNGVVDDSQLPKDRFSAERLKGVDSTLKIQPAKLEDSAVYLCASSLDGGRQDGYTFGSGTRLTVV.

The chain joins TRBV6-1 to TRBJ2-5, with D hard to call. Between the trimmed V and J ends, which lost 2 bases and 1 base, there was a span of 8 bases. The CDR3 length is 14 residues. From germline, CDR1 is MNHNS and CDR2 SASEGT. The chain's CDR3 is CASSESRPQETQYF. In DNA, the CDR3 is TGTGCCAGCAGTGAATCGAGGCCCCAAGAGACCCAGTACTTC.

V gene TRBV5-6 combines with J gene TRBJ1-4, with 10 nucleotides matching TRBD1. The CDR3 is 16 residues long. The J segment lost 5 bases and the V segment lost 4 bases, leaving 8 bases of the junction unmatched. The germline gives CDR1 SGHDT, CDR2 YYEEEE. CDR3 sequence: CASSVTGGLLNEKLFF. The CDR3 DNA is TGTGCCAGCAGCGTGACAGGGGGCCTATTAAATGAAAAACTGTTTTTT.

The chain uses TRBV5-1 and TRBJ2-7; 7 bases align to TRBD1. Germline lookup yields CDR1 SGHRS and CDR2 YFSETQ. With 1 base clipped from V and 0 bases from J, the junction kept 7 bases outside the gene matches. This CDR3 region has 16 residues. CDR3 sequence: CASSLQGQDFSYEQYF. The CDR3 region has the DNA TGCGCCAGCAGCTTGCAAGGACAGGATTTCTCCTACGAGCAGTACTTC. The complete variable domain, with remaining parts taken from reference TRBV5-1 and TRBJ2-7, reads KAGVTQTPRYLIKTRGQQVTLSCSPISGHRSVSWYQQTPGQGLQFLFEYFSETQRNKGNFPGRFSGRQFSNSRSEMNVSTLELGDSALYLCASSLQGQDFSYEQYFGPGTRLTVT.